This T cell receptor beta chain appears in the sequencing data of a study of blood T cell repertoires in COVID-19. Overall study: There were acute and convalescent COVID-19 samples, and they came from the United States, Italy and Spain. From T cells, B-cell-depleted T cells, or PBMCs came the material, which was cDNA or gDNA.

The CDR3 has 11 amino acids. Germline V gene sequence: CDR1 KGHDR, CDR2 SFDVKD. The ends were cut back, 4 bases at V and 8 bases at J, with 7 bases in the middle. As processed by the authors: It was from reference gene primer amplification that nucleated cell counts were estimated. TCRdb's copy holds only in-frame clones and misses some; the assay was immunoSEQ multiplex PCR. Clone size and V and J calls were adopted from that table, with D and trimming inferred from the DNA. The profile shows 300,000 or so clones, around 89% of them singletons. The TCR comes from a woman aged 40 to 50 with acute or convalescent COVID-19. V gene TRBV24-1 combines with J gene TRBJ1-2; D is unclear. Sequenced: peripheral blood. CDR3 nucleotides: TGTGCCACCAGTGACTCCTTGGGCTACACCTTC. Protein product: CATSDSLGYTF.